One sample yielded the 26 T cell receptor beta chains listed below, sequenced in a study of CD8 T cells in Susac syndrome. With random hexamers, reverse transcription was performed on about 0.5 to 1 ug of RNA. TCRdb itself ran the immunoSEQ multiplex PCR reads through MiXCR, one entry per CDR3 protein. The table includes 71,000 or so distinct CDR3 sequences, 93% detected once. Sequencing used CD4+ T cells from PBMCs. Every receptor here comes from a human donor with Susac syndrome.

The chain combines TRBV7-6 with TRBJ2-1; 11 bases align to TRBD2. The V segment lost 2 bases and the J segment 5 bases; nucleotides outside the gene matches: 14. Germline loops: CDR1 SGHVS, CDR2 FNYEAQ. The CDR3 runs 19 residues. The CDR3 bases are TGTGCCAGCAGCTTATCGTGGGGAAGGGGGACTAGCGGAAACAATGAGCAGTTCTTC. This encodes CASSLSWGRGTSGNNEQFF.

This chain links TRBV4-3 with TRBJ1-1; no firm D call. CDR3 length: 16 amino acids. Germline CDR1 and CDR2: LGHNA and YSLEER. V dropped 0 bases and J dropped 1 base, with 12 bases sitting between them. The CDR3 region has the DNA TGCGCCAGCAGCCAAGATGAAAAGTCTTGGAACACTGAAGCTTTCTTT. Residues: CASSQDEKSWNTEAFF.

This clonotype appeared once. The chain employs TRBV9 and TRBJ1-1, with D possibly matching TRBD1 (6 bases). Trimming left V 0 bases short and J 8 bases short, with 17 bases between. Germline CDR1 is SGDLS and CDR2 is YYNGEE. CDR3 size: 15 residues. In nucleotides, the CDR3 is TGTGCCAGCAGCGTAGTCTGGGGCGGAGGGGGGGAAGCTTTCTTT. The encoded protein is CASSVVWGGGGEAFF.

The rearrangement links TRBV3-1 to TRBJ2-3; D is perhaps TRBD2 (6 bases). The V end lost 1 base, the J end lost 2 bases, and 7 bases lay between the germline ends. The CDR3 covers 14 residues. The germline CDR1 and CDR2 sequences are LGHDT and YNNKEL (reference sequence). CDR3 sequence reads: CASSQGLVTDTQYF. The CDR3 DNA reads TGTGCCAGCAGCCAAGGACTAGTCACAGATACGCAGTATTTT.

This chain links TRBV5-1 with TRBJ2-1; no reliable D call. The CDR3 covers 14 residues. CDR1 is SGHRS, CDR2 YFSETQ, per germline. V was shortened by 0 bases and J by 7 bases, with 11 bases between the two germline ends. CDR3 coding DNA: TGCGCCAGCAGCTTGGTGGCTGGTAATAATGAGCAGTTCTTC. Amino acids: CASSLVAGNNEQFF. Combining the CDR3 with reference TRBV5-1 and TRBJ2-1 gives the whole variable domain KAGVTQTPRYLIKTRGQQVTLSCSPISGHRSVSWYQQTPGQGLQFLFEYFSETQRNKGNFPGRFSGRQFSNSRSEMNVSTLELGDSALYLCASSLVAGNNEQFFGPGTRLTVL.

The chain carries TRBV5-1 and TRBJ2-1; either TRBD1 or TRBD2 may supply D (5 bases each). Per the germline V gene, CDR1 is SGHRS and CDR2 is YFSETQ. This CDR3 is 17 amino acids long. Trimming removed 4 bases at V and 0 bases at J, with 17 bases between. CDR3 in DNA: TGCGCCAGCAGCCAAATCCCGGGACCGGGCTCCTACAATGAGCAGTTCTTC. Translated: CASSQIPGPGSYNEQFF.

The chain employs TRBV20-1 and TRBJ1-1; 11 bases are shared with TRBD1. V was clipped by 6 bases and J by 4 bases; unmatched bases: 7. The CDR3 contains 14 residues. CDR1 is DFQATT and CDR2 is SNEGSKA in the germline V gene (reference sequence). The CDR3 DNA reads as TGCAGTGCATGGACAGGGGGCGGCGGCACTGAAGCTTTCTTT. This gives the protein CSAWTGGGGTEAFF.

This clonotype was observed a few times. The chain carries TRBV11-3 and TRBJ2-7; 7 bases are shared with TRBD1. Germline V gene lookup returns CDR1 SGHNT and CDR2 YENEEA. The CDR3 has 12 residues. V gave up 6 bases and J gave up 4 bases; unmatched junction bases: 3. CDR3 nucleotide sequence: TGTGCCAGCAGTAACAGGGGTTACGAGCAGTACTTC. It encodes CASSNRGYEQYF.

The V gene is TRBV12-3 or TRBV12-4, the J gene TRBJ2-5, with D tentatively TRBD1 (6 bases). V was pared by 5 bases and J by 1 base, with 14 bases between. This CDR3 is 15 amino acids long. The CDR3 spells CASSTGTLVQETQYF. The CDR3 DNA follows: TGTGCCAGCAGTACCGGGACACTTGTCCAAGAGACCCAGTACTTC.

The gene calls are TRBV7-3 and TRBJ2-1; D call uncertain. The CDR3 extends over 12 amino acids. Germline V gene lookup returns CDR1 SGHTA and CDR2 FQGTGA. The germline V and J ends were trimmed by 5 bases and 10 bases, with 12 bases remaining between them. CDR3 protein: CASSLSQGEQFF. The DNA of the CDR3 is TGTGCCAGCAGCCTAAGTCAAGGGGAGCAGTTCTTC. The whole variable domain, filled in from reference TRBV7-3 and TRBJ2-1, reads GAGVSQTPSNKVTEKGKYVELRCDPISGHTALYWYRQSLGQGPEFLIYFQGTGAADDSGLPNDRFFAVRPEGSVSTLKIQRTERGDSAVYLCASSLSQGEQFFGPGTRLTVL.

This clonotype was recorded a few times. V usage is TRBV29-1 and J usage is TRBJ1-1; the match to TRBD1 covers 9 bases. This CDR3 has 13 residues. After removal of 7 bases from V and 4 bases from J, the junction contained 7 bases not matched to a gene. CDR1 and CDR2 (germline): SQVTM, ANQGSEA. The CDR3 protein is CSAVTGGVTEAFF. CDR3 coding DNA: TGCAGCGCCGTGACAGGGGGGGTCACTGAAGCTTTCTTT.

The chain couples TRBV29-1 to TRBJ1-1, with 7 bases matching TRBD1. The ends lost 7 bases at V and 7 bases at J; junction bases unmatched: 15. Looked up from germline, CDR1 is SQVTM and CDR2 is ANQGSEA. The CDR3 has 14 amino acids. CDR3 nucleotides: TGCAGCGGCCAAGAGGGACAGTTTTGGGGTGAAGCTTTCTTT. This codes for CSGQEGQFWGEAFF.

The V call is TRBV6-2 or TRBV6-3, the J call TRBJ1-6; no firm D call. This CDR3 has 13 residues. Trimming pared 2 bases from V and 7 bases from J, leaving 6 bases between. Germline V gives CDR1 MNHEY, CDR2 SVGEGT. The CDR3 spells CASSYPQNSPLHF. CDR3 nucleotide sequence: TGTGCCAGCAGTTACCCTCAGAATTCACCCCTCCACTTT.

The rearrangement joins TRBV11-2 to TRBJ2-7; weak D call: TRBD2 (6 bases). In germline, CDR1 is SGHAT, CDR2 FQNNGV. V lost 1 base, J lost 6 bases, and 16 bases lay in between. This CDR3 spans 15 amino acids. CDR3 protein: CASSLVRARRGEQYF. CDR3 in DNA: TGTGCCAGCAGCTTAGTAAGGGCCAGGCGGGGCGAGCAGTACTTC.

The rearrangement uses TRBV5-1 and TRBJ2-3; D not resolved. Trimming shortened V by 0 bases and J by 1 base, and 6 bases separated the two germline ends. The CDR3 is 14 residues long. From germline, CDR1 is SGHRS and CDR2 YFSETQ. CDR3 in DNA: TGCGCCAGCAGCTTGGGGTGGCGCACAGATACGCAGTATTTT. Its protein is CASSLGWRTDTQYF.

This clonotype was seen only once. The chain is built from TRBV7-9 and TRBJ2-2, with 9 bases identical to TRBD2. Germline-derived CDR1 and CDR2 are SEHNR and FQNEAQ (reference sequence). V shed 5 bases, J shed 0 bases, and the junction held 7 bases outside the gene matches. There are 17 residues in the CDR3. CDR3 nucleotide sequence: TGTGCCAGCAGCGAAACGGGACTAGCTACGAACACCGGGGAGCTGTTTTTT. Translated: CASSETGLATNTGELFF. Based on the CDR3 plus reference TRBV7-9 and TRBJ2-2, the full variable domain is DTGVSQNPRHKITKRGQNVTFRCDPISEHNRLYWYRQTLGQGPEFLTYFQNEAQLEKSRLLSDRFSAERPKGSFSTLEIQRTEQGDSAMYLCASSETGLATNTGELFFGEGSRLTVL.

This clonotype was counted a few times. The chain uses TRBV6-2 or TRBV6-3 and TRBJ2-3; 9 bases match TRBD1. Per the germline V gene, CDR1 is MNHEY and CDR2 is SVGEGT. With V trimmed by 6 bases and J by 5 bases, 12 bases remained unmatched. The CDR3 extends over 16 amino acids. The CDR3 DNA sequence: TGTGCCAGCAGCGAACAGGGGGCGCTCCCTCAAGATACGCAGTATTTT. Amino acid sequence: CASSEQGALPQDTQYF.

The chain is built from TRBV9 and TRBJ2-5; D might be TRBD1 (7 bases). The V gene lost 2 bases and the J gene lost 5 bases, with 16 bases spanning the gap. This CDR3 has 15 amino acids. The germline V gene has CDR1 SGDLS and CDR2 YYNGEE. The CDR3 DNA follows: TGTGCCAGCAGCGTGACAGGGAGGATCAGGGAGACCCAGTACTTC. This gives the protein CASSVTGRIRETQYF.

This clonotype was recorded only once. The chain joins TRBV7-9 to TRBJ2-1; a weak D match, TRBD2 (7 bases). V gave up 5 bases and J gave up 7 bases, with 21 bases separating them. The length of the CDR3 is 16 residues. CDR1 is SEHNR and CDR2 is FQNEAQ in the germline V gene (reference sequence). CDR3 in DNA: TGTGCCAGCAGCAGACCTTGGCGGGGGCGCCCAAATGAGCAGTTCTTC. Its protein is CASSRPWRGRPNEQFF.

The CDR3 DNA sequence: TGTGCCAGCTCACGGGGGAGAGAGACCCAGTACTTC. Translating it yields CASSRGRETQYF. The chain uses TRBV18 and TRBJ2-5; TRBD1 or TRBD2 may be the D gene (5 bases each). V was cut by 4 bases and J by 4 bases, with 7 bases left in between. Germline V CDR1 and CDR2: KGHSH, LQKENI. This CDR3 has 12 residues.

CDR3 sequence reads: CASSLTSGGAYNEQFF. The CDR3 DNA is TGCGCCAGCAGCCTCACTAGCGGGGGGGCCTACAATGAGCAGTTCTTC. This chain joins TRBV5-1 and TRBJ2-1, with TRBD2 matching over 13 bases. Germline CDR1 is SGHRS and CDR2 is YFSETQ. The V gene end was trimmed by 4 bases and the J gene end by 2 bases; junction bases not matched to a gene: 3. The CDR3 covers 16 residues.

The chain carries TRBV6-5 and TRBJ1-1; D is possibly TRBD1 (6 bases). Germline V lookup: CDR1 MNHEY, CDR2 SVGAGI. The CDR3 loop spans 14 amino acids. With 7 bases removed from V and 1 base from J, the gap between germline ends came to 13 bases. CDR3 loop: CASTSDRTNTEAFF. The CDR3 bases are TGTGCCAGCACCTCCGACAGGACGAACACTGAAGCTTTCTTT.

The chain has TRBV15 and TRBJ1-6, with 9 bases matching TRBD1. J gave up 7 bases and V 5 bases, and 3 bases lay outside the gene matches. CDR3 size: 14 residues. From germline, CDR1 is LNHNV and CDR2 YYDKDF (reference sequence). In DNA, the CDR3 is TGTGCCACCAGCTTCGGGACAGGGAATTCACCCCTCCACTTT. This translates into CATSFGTGNSPLHF.

The chain recombines TRBV5-6 with TRBJ2-7; maybe TRBD1 (6 bases). In germline, CDR1 is SGHDT, CDR2 YYEEEE. The CDR3 is 13 residues long. V was cut by 0 bases and J by 6 bases, with 10 bases left in between. CDR3 DNA: TGTGCCAGCAGCTTGGATTACAGGGTCGAGCAGTACTTC. Residues: CASSLDYRVEQYF.

This clonotype turned up a few times. The V and J genes are TRBV6-5 and TRBJ1-5; D is uncertain. V lost 2 bases to trimming and J lost 6 bases, with 8 bases between them. Germline CDR1 is MNHEY and CDR2 is SVGAGI. The CDR3 loop spans 13 amino acids. CDR3 amino acids: CASSYREGQPQHF. The CDR3 DNA is TGTGCCAGCAGTTACAGGGAAGGTCAGCCCCAGCATTTT.

This sequence joins TRBV6-2 or TRBV6-3 and TRBJ2-7; D could derive from TRBD1 or TRBD2 (6 bases each). Deletions cut 0 bases from V and 3 bases from J, with 15 bases between. Germline V gene sequence: CDR1 MNHEY, CDR2 SVGEGT. CDR3 size: 16 residues. CDR3 DNA: TGTGCCAGCAGTTACTCTGGGGGGCCCCGCAGCTACGAGCAGTACTTC. The encoded protein is CASSYSGGPRSYEQYF.